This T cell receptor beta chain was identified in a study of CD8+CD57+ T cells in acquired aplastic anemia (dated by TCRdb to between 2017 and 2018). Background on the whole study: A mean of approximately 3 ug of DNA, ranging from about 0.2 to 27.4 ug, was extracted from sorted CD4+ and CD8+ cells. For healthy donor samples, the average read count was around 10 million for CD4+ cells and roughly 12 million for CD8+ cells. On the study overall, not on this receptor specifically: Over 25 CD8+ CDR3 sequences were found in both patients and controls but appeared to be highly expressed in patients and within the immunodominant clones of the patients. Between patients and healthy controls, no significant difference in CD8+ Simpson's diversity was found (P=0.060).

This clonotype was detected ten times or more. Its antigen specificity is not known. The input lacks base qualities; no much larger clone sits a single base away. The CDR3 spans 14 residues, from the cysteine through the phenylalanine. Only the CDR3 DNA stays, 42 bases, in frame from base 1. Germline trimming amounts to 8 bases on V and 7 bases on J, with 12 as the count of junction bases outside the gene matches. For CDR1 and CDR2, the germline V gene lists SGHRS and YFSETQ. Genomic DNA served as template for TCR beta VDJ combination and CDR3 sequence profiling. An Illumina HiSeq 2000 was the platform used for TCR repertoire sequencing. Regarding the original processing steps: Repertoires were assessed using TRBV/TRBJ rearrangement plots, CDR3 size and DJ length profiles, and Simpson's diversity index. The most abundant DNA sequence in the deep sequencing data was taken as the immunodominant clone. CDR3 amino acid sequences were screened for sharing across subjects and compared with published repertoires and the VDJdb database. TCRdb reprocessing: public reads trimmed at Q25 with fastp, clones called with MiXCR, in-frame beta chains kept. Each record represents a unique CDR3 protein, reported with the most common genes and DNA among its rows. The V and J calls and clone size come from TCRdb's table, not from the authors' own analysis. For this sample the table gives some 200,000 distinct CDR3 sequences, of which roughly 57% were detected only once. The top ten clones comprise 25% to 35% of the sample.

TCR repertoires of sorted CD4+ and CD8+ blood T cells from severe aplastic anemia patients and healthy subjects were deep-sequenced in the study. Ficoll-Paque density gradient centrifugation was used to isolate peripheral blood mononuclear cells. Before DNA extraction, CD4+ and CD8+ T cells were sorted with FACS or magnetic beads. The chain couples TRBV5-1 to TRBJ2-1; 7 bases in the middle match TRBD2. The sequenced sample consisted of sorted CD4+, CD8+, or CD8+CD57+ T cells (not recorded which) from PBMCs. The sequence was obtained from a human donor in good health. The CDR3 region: CASWAGASGNEQFF. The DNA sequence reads TGCGCCAGTTGGGCGGGAGCCTCTGGGAATGAGCAGTTCTTC.